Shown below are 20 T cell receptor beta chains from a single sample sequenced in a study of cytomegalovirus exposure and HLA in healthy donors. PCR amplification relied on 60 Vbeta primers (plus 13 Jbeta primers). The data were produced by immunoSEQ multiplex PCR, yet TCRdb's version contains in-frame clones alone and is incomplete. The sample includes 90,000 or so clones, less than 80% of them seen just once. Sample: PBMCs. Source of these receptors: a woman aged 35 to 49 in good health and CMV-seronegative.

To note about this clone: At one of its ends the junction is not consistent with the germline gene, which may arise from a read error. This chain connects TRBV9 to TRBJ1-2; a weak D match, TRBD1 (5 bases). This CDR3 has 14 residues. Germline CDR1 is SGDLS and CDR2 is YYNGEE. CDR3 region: CASSVGRDYYGYPF. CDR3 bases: TGTGCCAGCAGCGTGGGCCGGGACTACTATGGCTACCCCTTC.

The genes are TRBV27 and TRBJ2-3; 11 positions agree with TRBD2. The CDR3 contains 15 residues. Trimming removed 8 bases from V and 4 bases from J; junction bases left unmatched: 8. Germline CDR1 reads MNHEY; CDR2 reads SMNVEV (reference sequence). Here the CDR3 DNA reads TGTGCCAGCCAAAGCGGGACTAGCGGTCCAGATACGCAGTATTTT. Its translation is CASQSGTSGPDTQYF.

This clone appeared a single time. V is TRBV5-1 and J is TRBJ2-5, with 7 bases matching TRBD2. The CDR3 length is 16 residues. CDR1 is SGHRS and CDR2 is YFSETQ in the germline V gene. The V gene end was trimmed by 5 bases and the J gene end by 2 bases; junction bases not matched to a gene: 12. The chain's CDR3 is CASRLGGGFNQETQYF. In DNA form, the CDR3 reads TGCGCCAGCAGGCTGGGGGGGGGATTTAATCAAGAGACCCAGTACTTC.

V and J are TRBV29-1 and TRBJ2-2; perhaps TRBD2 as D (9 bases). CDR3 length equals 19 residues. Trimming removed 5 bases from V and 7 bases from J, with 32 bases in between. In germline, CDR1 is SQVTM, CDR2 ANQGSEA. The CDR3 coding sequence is TGCAGCGTTTATTACAGGGGGGCGGAATTAGCGGGAGTTGGCGGGGAGCTGTTTTTT. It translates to CSVYYRGAELAGVGGELFF.

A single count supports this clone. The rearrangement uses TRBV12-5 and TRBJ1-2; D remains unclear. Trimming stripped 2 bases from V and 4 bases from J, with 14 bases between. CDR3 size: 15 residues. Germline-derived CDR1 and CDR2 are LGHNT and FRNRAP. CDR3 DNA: TGTGCTAGTGGTTTGTCCGAGGTGGTAGGCTATGGCTACACCTTC. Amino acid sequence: CASGLSEVVGYGYTF.

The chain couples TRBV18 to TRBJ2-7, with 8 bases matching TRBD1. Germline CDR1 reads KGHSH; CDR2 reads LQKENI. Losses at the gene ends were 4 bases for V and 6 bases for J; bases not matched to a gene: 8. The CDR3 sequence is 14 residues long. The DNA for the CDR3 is TGTGCCAGCTCACTAGGGACAGGCTTGGGCGAGCAGTACTTC. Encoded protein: CASSLGTGLGEQYF.

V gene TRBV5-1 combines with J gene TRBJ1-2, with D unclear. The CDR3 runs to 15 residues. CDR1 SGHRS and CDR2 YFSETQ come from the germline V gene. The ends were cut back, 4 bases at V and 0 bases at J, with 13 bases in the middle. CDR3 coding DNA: TGCGCCAGCAGCGCTACAGCTATTGCTAACTATGGCTACACCTTC. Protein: CASSATAIANYGYTF.

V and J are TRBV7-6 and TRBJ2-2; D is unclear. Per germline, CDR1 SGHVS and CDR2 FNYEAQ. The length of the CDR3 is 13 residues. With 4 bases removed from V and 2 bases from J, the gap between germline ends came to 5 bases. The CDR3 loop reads CASSSLNTGELFF. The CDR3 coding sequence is TGTGCCAGCAGCTCCTTAAACACCGGGGAGCTGTTTTTT.

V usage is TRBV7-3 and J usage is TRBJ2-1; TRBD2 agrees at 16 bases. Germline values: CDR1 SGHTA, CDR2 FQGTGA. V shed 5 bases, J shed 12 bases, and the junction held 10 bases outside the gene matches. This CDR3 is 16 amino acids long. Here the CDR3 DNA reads TGTGCCAGCAGCGGAGTCGGGGGACTAGCGGGAGGGCTGCAGTTCTTC. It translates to CASSGVGGLAGGLQFF.

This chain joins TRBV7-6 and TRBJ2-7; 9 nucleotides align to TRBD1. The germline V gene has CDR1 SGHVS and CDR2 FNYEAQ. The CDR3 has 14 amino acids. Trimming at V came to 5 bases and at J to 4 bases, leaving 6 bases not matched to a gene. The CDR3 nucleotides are TGTGCCAGCAGCCCCGGGACAGGGTTGTACGAGCAGTACTTC. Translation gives CASSPGTGLYEQYF.

Here the CDR3 DNA reads TGCGCCAGCAGCCAATTGACTAGCGGGAGCCACGAGCAGTACTTC. Its protein is CASSQLTSGSHEQYF. This chain connects TRBV4-1 to TRBJ2-7, with 12 bases lining up with TRBD2. The germline V gene has CDR1 MGHRA and CDR2 YSYEKL. V shed 2 bases, J shed 5 bases, and the junction held 4 bases outside the gene matches. This CDR3 region has 15 residues.

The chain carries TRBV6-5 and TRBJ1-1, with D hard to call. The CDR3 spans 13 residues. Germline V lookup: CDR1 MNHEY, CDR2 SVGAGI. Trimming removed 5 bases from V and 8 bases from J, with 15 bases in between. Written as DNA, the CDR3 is TGTGCCAGCAGTCGCCTGCTGGGCGCCGAAGCTTTCTTT. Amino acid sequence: CASSRLLGAEAFF.

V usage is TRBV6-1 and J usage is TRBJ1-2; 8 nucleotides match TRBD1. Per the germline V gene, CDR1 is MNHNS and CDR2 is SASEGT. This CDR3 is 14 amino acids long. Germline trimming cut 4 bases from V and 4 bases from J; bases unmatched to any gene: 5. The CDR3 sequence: CASSGAGQGYGYTF. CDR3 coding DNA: TGTGCCAGCAGTGGAGCTGGACAGGGCTATGGCTACACCTTC.

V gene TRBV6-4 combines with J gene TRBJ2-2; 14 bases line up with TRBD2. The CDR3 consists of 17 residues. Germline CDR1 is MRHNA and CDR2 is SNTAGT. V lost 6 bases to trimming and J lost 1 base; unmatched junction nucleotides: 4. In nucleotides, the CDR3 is TGTGCCAGCAGCCGACTAGCGGGAGGGGTGAACACCGGGGAGCTGTTTTTT. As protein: CASSRLAGGVNTGELFF.

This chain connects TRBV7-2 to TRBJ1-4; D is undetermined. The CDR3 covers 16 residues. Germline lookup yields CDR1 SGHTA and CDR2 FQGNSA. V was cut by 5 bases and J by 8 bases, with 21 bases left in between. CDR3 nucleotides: TGTGCCAGCAGCCCCGGGATCGCCGACGGGTACGAAAAACTGTTTTTT. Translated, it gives CASSPGIADGYEKLFF. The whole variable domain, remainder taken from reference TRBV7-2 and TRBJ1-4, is GAGVSQSPSNKVTEKGKDVELRCDPISGHTALYWYRQSLGQGLEFLIYFQGNSAPDKSGLPSDRFSAERTGGSVSTLTIQRTQQEDSAVYLCASSPGIADGYEKLFFGSGTQLSVL.

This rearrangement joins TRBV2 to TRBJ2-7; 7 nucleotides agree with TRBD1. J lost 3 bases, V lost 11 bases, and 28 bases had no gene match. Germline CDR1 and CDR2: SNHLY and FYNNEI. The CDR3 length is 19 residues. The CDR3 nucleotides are TGTGCCGGAGAATGGGACAGAATCAAGCGGACCCCTTTACTCTACGAGCAGTACTTC. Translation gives CAGEWDRIKRTPLLYEQYF.

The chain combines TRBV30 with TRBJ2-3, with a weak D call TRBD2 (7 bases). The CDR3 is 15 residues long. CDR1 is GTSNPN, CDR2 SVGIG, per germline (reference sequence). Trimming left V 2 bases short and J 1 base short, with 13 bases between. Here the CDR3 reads CAWSSWGGGTDTQYF. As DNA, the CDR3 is TGTGCCTGGAGTTCTTGGGGGGGCGGCACAGATACGCAGTATTTT.

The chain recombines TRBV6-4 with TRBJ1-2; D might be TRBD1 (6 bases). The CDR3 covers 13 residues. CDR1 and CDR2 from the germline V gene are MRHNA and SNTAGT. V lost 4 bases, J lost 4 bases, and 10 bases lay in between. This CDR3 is CASSGDRTYGYTF. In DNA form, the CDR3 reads TGTGCCAGCAGTGGAGACAGGACCTATGGCTACACCTTC.

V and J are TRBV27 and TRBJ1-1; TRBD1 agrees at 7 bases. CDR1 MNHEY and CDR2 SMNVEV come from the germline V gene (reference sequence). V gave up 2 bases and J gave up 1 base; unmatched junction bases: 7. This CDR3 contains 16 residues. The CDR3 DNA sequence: TGTGCCAGCAGTTTACGATGGGACAGAACGAACACTGAAGCTTTCTTT. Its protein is CASSLRWDRTNTEAFF.

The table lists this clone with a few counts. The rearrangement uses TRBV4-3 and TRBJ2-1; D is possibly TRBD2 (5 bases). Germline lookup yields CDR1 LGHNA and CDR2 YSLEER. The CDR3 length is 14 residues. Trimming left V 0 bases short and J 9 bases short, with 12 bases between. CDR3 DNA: TGCGCCAGCAGCCAAGATCGGCTAGCAAGTGAGCAGTTCTTC. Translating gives CASSQDRLASEQFF.